This T cell receptor (beta chain) was captured by sequencing in a study of naive and memory T cell subsets. Study results and limitations: Expression changes during T cell differentiation may affect RNA-based TCR counts. There was no ground truth to check naive and memory subset results.

This CDR3 has 17 residues. The V segment lost 7 bases and the J segment 4 bases; nucleotides outside the gene matches: 10. Separate alpha and beta amplification began at the second PCR step. Notes on this clonotype: The antigen is not known.

Both TRBC1 and TRBC2 were covered by a beta constant-region primer of two equimolar oligonucleotides. Ligated cDNA was amplified by four rounds of PCR with nested alpha and beta constant-region primers and SP2. TCRdb analysed the UMI-ligation and nested PCR reads with MiXCR anew, one entry per CDR3 protein. The data hold around 160,000 distinct CDR3 sequences, with about a sixth observed a single time. This clonotype originated in a human donor in good health. This chain connects TRBV12-3 or TRBV12-4 to TRBJ2-2; 12 positions agree with TRBD1. Specimen: naive CD4+ T cells from blood. In DNA form, the CDR3 reads TGTGCCAGCACCCGTCCCGGGACAGGGGGCAGCACCGGGGAGCTGTTTTTT. It translates to CASTRPGTGGSTGELFF.